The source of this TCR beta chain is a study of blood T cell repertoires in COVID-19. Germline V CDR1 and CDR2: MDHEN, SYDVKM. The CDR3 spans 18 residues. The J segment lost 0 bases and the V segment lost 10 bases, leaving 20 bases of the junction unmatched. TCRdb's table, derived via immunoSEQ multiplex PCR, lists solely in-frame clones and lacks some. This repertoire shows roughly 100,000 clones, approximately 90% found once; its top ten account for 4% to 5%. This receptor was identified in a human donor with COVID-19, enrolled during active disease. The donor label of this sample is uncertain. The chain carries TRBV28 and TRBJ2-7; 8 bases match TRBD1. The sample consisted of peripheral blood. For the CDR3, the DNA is TGTGCCACCATCCCCCCCGGGACAGGATCTAGGAGCTCCTACGAGCAGTACTTC. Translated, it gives CATIPPGTGSRSSYEQYF. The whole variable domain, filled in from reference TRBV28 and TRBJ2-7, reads DVKVTQSSRYLVKRTGEKVFLECVQDMDHENMFWYRQDPGLGLRLIYFSYDVKMKEKGDIPEGYSVSREKKERFSLILESASTNQTSMYLCATIPPGTGSRSSYEQYFGPGTRLTVT.